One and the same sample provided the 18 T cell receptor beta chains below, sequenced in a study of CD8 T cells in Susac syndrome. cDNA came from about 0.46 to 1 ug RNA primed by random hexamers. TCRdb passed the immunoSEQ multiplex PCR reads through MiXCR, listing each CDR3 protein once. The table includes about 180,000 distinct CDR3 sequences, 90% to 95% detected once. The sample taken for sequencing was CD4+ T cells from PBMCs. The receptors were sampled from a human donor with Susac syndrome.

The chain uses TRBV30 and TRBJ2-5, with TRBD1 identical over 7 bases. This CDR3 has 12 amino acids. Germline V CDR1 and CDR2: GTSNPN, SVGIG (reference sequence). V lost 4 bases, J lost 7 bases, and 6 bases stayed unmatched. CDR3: CAWTLQGWTQYF. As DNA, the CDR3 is TGTGCCTGGACTTTACAGGGGTGGACCCAGTACTTC.

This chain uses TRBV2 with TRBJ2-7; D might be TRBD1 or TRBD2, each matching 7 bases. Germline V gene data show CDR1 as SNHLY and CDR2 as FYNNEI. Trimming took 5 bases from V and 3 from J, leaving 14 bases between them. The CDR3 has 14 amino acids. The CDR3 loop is CASSSRGGIYEQYF. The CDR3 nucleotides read TGTGCCAGCAGTAGCAGGGGGGGAATCTACGAGCAGTACTTC.

For the CDR3, the DNA is TGTGCCAGCAGCCGACTACGATCTAGGCAGTTGAACACTGAAGCTTTCTTT. Amino acids: CASSRLRSRQLNTEAFF. The rearrangement uses TRBV3-1 and TRBJ1-1; D unresolved. Trimming took 4 bases from V and 0 from J, leaving 18 bases between them. The CDR3 runs 17 residues. Germline V CDR1 and CDR2: LGHDT, YNNKEL (reference sequence).

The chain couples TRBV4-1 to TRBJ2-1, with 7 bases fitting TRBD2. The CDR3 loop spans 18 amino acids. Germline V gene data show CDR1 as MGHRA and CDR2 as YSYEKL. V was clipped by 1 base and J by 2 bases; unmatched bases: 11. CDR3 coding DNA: TGCGCCAGCAGCCAAGTTTTCAGGGTTGCGGGGGCCTACAATGAGCAGTTCTTC. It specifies CASSQVFRVAGAYNEQFF.

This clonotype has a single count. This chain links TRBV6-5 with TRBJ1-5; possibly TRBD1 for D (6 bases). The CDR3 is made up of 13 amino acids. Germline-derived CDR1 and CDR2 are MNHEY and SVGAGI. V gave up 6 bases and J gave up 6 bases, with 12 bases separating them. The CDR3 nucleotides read TGTGCCAGCAGATACAGGGATTCTCAGCCCCAGCATTTT. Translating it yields CASRYRDSQPQHF.

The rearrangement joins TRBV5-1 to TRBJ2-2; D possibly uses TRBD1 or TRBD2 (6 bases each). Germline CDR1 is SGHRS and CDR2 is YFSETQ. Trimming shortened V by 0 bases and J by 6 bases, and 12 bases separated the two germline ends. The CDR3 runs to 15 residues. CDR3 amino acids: CASSLEQGGSGELFF. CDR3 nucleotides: TGCGCCAGCAGCTTGGAACAGGGAGGATCCGGGGAGCTGTTTTTT.

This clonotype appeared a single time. The CDR3 bases are TGCGCCAGCACCAAAATGCAGACTTCCTACAATGAGCAGTTCTTC. Translation: CASTKMQTSYNEQFF. The chain carries TRBV5-1 and TRBJ2-1, with D unclear. Germline lookup yields CDR1 SGHRS and CDR2 YFSETQ. This CDR3 spans 15 amino acids. Between the trimmed V and J ends, which lost 6 bases and 1 base, there was a span of 14 bases.

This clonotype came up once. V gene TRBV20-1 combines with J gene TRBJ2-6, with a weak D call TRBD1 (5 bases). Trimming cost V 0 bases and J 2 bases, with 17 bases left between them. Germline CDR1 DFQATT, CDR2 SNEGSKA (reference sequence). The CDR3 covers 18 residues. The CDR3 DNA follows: TGCAGTGCTAGAGATGTTGGGCAGGGAACACCTGGGGCCAACGTCCTGACTTTC. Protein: CSARDVGQGTPGANVLTF.

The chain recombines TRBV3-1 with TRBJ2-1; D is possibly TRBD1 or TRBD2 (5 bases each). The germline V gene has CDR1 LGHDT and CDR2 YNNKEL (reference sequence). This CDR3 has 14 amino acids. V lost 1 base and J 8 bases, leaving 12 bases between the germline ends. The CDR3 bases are TGTGCCAGCAGCCAAGCGGGGCGTCGTGATGAGCAGTTCTTC. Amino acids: CASSQAGRRDEQFF.

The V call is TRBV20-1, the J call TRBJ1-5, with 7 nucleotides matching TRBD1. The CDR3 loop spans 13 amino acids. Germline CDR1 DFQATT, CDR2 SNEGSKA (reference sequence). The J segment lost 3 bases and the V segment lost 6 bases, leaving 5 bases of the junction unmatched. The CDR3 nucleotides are TGCAGTGCGCCGACAGGGAACAATCAGCCCCAGCATTTT. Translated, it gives CSAPTGNNQPQHF.

The CDR3 is CAWRGLTGPGELFF. Written as DNA, the CDR3 is TGTGCCTGGAGGGGCCTTACAGGACCCGGGGAGCTGTTTTTT. V is TRBV30 and J is TRBJ2-2; tentatively, D is TRBD1 (5 bases). CDR3 length: 14 amino acids. In germline, CDR1 is GTSNPN, CDR2 SVGIG (reference sequence). Trimming cost V 3 bases and J 6 bases, with 14 bases left between them. Supplemented by reference TRBV30 and TRBJ2-2, the full variable domain reads SQTIHQWPATLVQPVGSPLSLECTVEGTSNPNLYWYRQAAGRGLQLLFYSVGIGQISSEVPQNLSASRPQDRQFILSSKKLLLSDSGFYLCAWRGLTGPGELFFGEGSRLTVL.

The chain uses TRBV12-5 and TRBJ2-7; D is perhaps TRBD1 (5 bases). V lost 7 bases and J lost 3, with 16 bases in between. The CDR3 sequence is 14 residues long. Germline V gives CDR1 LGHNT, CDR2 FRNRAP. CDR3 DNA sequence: TGTGCTAGTGTTATAAGGGGTTCGGGCTACGAGCAGTACTTC. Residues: CASVIRGSGYEQYF.

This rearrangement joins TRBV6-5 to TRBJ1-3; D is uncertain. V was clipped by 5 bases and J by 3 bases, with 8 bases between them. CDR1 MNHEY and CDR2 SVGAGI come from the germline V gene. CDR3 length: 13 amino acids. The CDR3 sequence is CASSPVFGNTIYF. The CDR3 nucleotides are TGTGCCAGCAGTCCCGTCTTTGGAAACACCATATATTTT.

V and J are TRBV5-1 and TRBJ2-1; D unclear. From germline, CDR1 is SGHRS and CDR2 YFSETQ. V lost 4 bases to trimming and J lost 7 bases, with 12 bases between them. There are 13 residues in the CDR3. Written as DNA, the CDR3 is TGCGCCAGCAGCCTGGGGTCTCGAAATGAGCAGTTCTTC. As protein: CASSLGSRNEQFF.

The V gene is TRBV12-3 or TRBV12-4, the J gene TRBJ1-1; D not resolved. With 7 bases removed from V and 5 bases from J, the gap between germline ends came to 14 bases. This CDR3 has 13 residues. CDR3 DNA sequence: TGTGCCAGCAACCCTGGGCGGACTACTGAAGCTTTCTTT. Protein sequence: CASNPGRTTEAFF.

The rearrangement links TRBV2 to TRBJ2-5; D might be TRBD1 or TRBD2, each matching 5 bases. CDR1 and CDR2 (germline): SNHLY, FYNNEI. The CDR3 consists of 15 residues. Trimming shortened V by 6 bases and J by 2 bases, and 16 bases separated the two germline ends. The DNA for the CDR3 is TGTGCCAGCAGCGCCACCGGGACCGAGCAAGAGACCCAGTACTTC. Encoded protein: CASSATGTEQETQYF.

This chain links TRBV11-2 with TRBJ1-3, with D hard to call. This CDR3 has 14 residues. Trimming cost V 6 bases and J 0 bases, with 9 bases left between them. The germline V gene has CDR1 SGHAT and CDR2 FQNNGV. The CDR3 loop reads CASRRDLSGNTIYF. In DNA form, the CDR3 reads TGTGCCAGCAGACGCGACCTCTCTGGAAACACCATATATTTT.

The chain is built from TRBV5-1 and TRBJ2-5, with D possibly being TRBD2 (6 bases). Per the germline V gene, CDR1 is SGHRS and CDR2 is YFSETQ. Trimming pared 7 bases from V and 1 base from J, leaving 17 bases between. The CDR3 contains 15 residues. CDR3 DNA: TGCGCCAGCTCGGAGGGAGGTAGCGGCCAAGAGACCCAGTACTTC. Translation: CASSEGGSGQETQYF. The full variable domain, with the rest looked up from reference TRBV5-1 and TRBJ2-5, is KAGVTQTPRYLIKTRGQQVTLSCSPISGHRSVSWYQQTPGQGLQFLFEYFSETQRNKGNFPGRFSGRQFSNSRSEMNVSTLELGDSALYLCASSEGGSGQETQYFGPGTRLLVL.